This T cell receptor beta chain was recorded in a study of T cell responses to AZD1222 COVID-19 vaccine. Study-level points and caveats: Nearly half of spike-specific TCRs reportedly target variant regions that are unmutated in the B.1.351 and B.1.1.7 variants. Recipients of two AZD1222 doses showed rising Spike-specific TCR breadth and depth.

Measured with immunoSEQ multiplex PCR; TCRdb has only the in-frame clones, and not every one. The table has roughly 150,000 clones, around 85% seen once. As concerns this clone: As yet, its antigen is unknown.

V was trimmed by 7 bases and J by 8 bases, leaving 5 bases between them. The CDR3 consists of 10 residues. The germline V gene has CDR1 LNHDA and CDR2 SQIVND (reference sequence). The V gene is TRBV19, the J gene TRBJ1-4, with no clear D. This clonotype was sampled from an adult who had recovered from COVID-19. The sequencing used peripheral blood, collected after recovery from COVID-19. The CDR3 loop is CASTGEKLFF. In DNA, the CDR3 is TGTGCCAGTACAGGAGAAAAACTGTTTTTT.